This T cell receptor beta chain originates from a study of T-cell memory formation after mild COVID-19. Study-level findings and limits: Among clones peaking at day 37 in the second wave, SARS-CoV-2 specificity remained unconfirmed. Later expanders leaned CD4+, whereas clones that contracted between day 15 and 85 were balanced CD4/CD8. Pre-infection memory already had some responding clones, implying cross-reactive memory joined.

From 5'RACE with constant-segment primers came TCR alpha and TCR beta cDNA libraries that carried sample barcodes and UMIs. MiXCR was run by TCRdb on the 5' RACE reads, yielding one entry per CDR3 protein. The table records around 110,000 distinct CDR3 sequences, approximately 15% of them present only once. This CDR3 region has 16 residues. V was pared by 5 bases and J by 0 bases, with 8 bases of the junction left unmatched. Germline assignment: CDR1 SGHTA and CDR2 FQGNSA. Concerning this clonotype: What it binds is not known.

The chain carries TRBV7-2 and TRBJ2-3; TRBD1 aligns across 7 bases. The source material was PBMCs or a T cell subset sorted from them (not recorded which). The TCR originated in an adult woman who had mild COVID-19 (a few samples of this study predate the infection). Cell type and time point are not known. DNA for the CDR3: TGTGCCAGCAGCAGTCCGGGACAGCCTAGCACAGATACGCAGTATTTT. This encodes CASSSPGQPSTDTQYF.